This TCR beta chain was profiled in a study of response to subunit inactivated influenza vaccine. One entry per CDR3 protein results from TCRdb running MiXCR on the RT-PCR reads. The sample contains about 650,000 distinct CDR3 sequences, around a sixth of which appear only once. Germline CDR1 and CDR2: SEHNR and FQNEAQ (reference sequence). The CDR3 has 16 amino acids. V dropped 3 bases and J dropped 1; count of bases not matched to a gene: 7. This receptor was identified in a middle-aged man who received an inactivated influenza vaccine. This chain connects TRBV7-9 to TRBJ2-7, with 9 bases matching TRBD1. The specimen was PBMCs from blood, collected 12 days after vaccination. In DNA, the CDR3 is TGTGCCAGCAGCTTGCGACGGGACAGGGATTCCTACGAGCAGTACTTC. Translation gives CASSLRRDRDSYEQYF.